A selection of T cell receptor beta chains follows, all from one sample in a study of OX40 agonist ivuxolimab in advanced cancers. The method was immunoSEQ multiplex PCR; TCRdb's version includes in-frame clones alone and lacks a portion of them. The sample carries about 62,000 clones, less than 85% recorded once. Sequencing was performed on CD4+ or CD8+ T cells sorted from blood, taken in a trial of the OX40 agonist ivuxolimab. The source is an adult with an advanced solid tumor such as melanoma, head and neck, liver or kidney cancer. Each CDR3 is given with its conserved first and last residue. The order of the fields is clone size, D gene, V gene, J gene, CDR3 protein, CDR3 DNA. D genes are given only for firm matches. The size field is filled for only some rows; it gives once, few, many or a size class.

>-|TRBD1|TRBV9|TRBJ1-4
CASSPRQGNEKLFF
TGTGCCAGCAGCCCTCGACAGGGTAATGAAAAACTGTTTTTT
>-|TRBD2|TRBV10-3|TRBJ2-7
CAISQGGYEQYF
TGTGCCATCAGTCAGGGAGGGTACGAGCAGTACTTC
>-|TRBD1|TRBV28|TRBJ2-3
CASSPRDRQTDTQYF
TGTGCCAGCAGTCCCAGGGACAGACAAACAGATACGCAGTATTTT
>-|-|TRBV19|TRBJ2-7
CASTGGSSYEQYF
TGTGCCAGTACAGGGGGGAGCTCCTACGAGCAGTACTTC
>-|-|TRBV5-5|TRBJ1-5
CASSRTGGTSNQPQHF
TGTGCCAGCAGCCGAACGGGGGGAACTAGCAATCAGCCCCAGCATTTT
>-|TRBD1|TRBV4-3|TRBJ2-1
CASSQDRSTGSGNEQFF
TGCGCCAGCAGCCAAGATCGTTCGACAGGGTCGGGCAATGAGCAGTTCTTC
>-|-|TRBV19|TRBJ2-1
CASKVGSPSNEQFF
TGTGCCAGTAAAGTCGGGAGCCCCAGCAATGAGCAGTTCTTC
>-|TRBD2|TRBV7-3|TRBJ2-7
CASSPLGGASYEQYF
TGTGCCAGCAGCCCCCTGGGAGGGGCTTCCTACGAGCAGTACTTC
>-|-|TRBV6-5|TRBJ2-7
CASSFLGVDEQYF
TGTGCCAGCAGTTTTTTAGGGGTCGACGAGCAGTACTTC
>-|TRBD2|TRBV7-9|TRBJ2-3
CASSRMTSESTDTQYF
TGTGCCAGCAGCCGCATGACTAGCGAGTCCACAGATACGCAGTATTTT
>few|TRBD1|TRBV7-6|TRBJ1-5
CASSSGQAYSNQPQHF
TGTGCCAGCAGTTCTGGACAGGCCTATAGCAATCAGCCCCAGCATTTT
>-|TRBD1|TRBV29-1|TRBJ2-7
CSVGAGGSYEQYF
TGCAGCGTTGGGGCAGGGGGCTCCTACGAGCAGTACTTC
>-|TRBD1|TRBV19|TRBJ1-4
CASSIRNRGSWGKLFF
TGTGCCAGTAGTATTCGGAACAGGGGGTCTTGGGGAAAACTGTTTTTT
>-|-|TRBV7-9|TRBJ2-3
CASTSPRGADTQYF
TGTGCCAGCACCTCCCCTAGAGGAGCAGATACGCAGTATTTT
>-|TRBD1|TRBV2|TRBJ1-1
CASKWDSTNTEAFF
TGTGCCAGCAAATGGGACAGTACTAACACTGAAGCTTTCTTT
>-|-|TRBV9|TRBJ2-5
CASSVEGGAGETQYF
TGTGCCAGCAGCGTAGAAGGGGGGGCGGGGGAGACCCAGTACTTC
>-|-|TRBV4-1|TRBJ1-1
CASSQDILPGGQMNTEAFF
TGCGCCAGCAGCCAAGATATACTACCCGGGGGCCAAATGAACACTGAAGCTTTCTTT
>-|TRBD1|TRBV18|TRBJ2-7
CASSSPQGQANYEQYF
TGTGCCAGCTCATCACCACAGGGACAGGCGAACTACGAGCAGTACTTC
>-|TRBD1|TRBV5-6|TRBJ1-4
CASSLGDRVNEKLFF
TGTGCCAGCAGCTTGGGGGACAGGGTAAATGAAAAACTGTTTTTT
>-|-|TRBV2|TRBJ2-2
CASSSSGVTGELFF
TGTGCCAGCAGTTCAAGTGGGGTCACCGGGGAGCTGTTTTTT
>-|TRBD1|TRBV5-1|TRBJ1-1
CASSLGTAMNTEAFF
TGCGCCAGCAGCTTAGGGACAGCTATGAACACTGAAGCTTTCTTT
>-|TRBD1|TRBV30|TRBJ1-5
CAWNMGQGINQPQHF
TGTGCCTGGAATATGGGACAGGGAATTAATCAGCCCCAGCATTTT
>-|-|TRBV7-2|TRBJ1-2
CASSLGVGNYGYTF
TGTGCCAGCAGCTTGGGGGTGGGTAACTATGGCTACACCTTC
>once|-|TRBV6-1|TRBJ1-1
CASSEIRSWATEAFF
TGTGCCAGCAGTGAAATAAGGTCTTGGGCCACTGAAGCTTTCTTT
>-|-|TRBV6-5|TRBJ1-2
CASSPGGANYGYTF
TGTGCCAGCAGTCCGGGTGGTGCTAACTATGGCTACACCTTC
>-|TRBD1|TRBV15|TRBJ1-5
CATSSGDRRGNQPQHF
TGTGCCACCAGCAGCGGGGACAGACGAGGCAATCAGCCCCAGCATTTT
>-|TRBD1|TRBV7-9|TRBJ2-7
CASSLAGGRYEQYF
TGTGCCAGCAGCCTCGCAGGGGGCCGCTACGAGCAGTACTTC
>-|TRBD1|TRBV11-2|TRBJ1-2
CASSLDRAGGSYGYTF
TGTGCCAGCAGCTTAGATCGGGCAGGGGGGAGCTATGGCTACACCTTC
>-|TRBD1|TRBV6-1|TRBJ2-2
CASTQGTGVTGELFF
TGTGCCAGCACCCAAGGGACAGGGGTGACCGGGGAGCTGTTTTTT
>-|-|TRBV25-1|TRBJ2-3
CASSSFKVQSTDTQYF
TGTGCCAGCAGTTCTTTTAAGGTTCAGAGCACAGATACGCAGTATTTT
>-|-|TRBV21-1|TRBJ1-1
CASSNWGRGEAFF
TGTGCCAGCAGCAACTGGGGCCGGGGTGAAGCTTTCTTT
>-|-|TRBV19|TRBJ1-2
CASSIDWTEGIYGYTF
TGTGCCAGTAGTATAGATTGGACAGAGGGGATCTATGGCTACACCTTC
>once|-|TRBV7-9|TRBJ2-3
CASSRTPGVTQYF
TGTGCCAGCAGCCGAACACCAGGGGTTACGCAGTATTTT
>-|-|TRBV28|TRBJ2-3
CASSLVDTQYF
TGTGCCAGCAGTTTAGTCGATACGCAGTATTTT
>-|TRBD2|TRBV18|TRBJ2-7
CASSPMGGRVENEQYF
TGTGCCAGCTCACCGATGGGCGGGAGGGTTGAGAACGAGCAGTACTTC
>-|-|TRBV5-4|TRBJ2-1
CASIPRDSSYNEQFF
TGTGCCAGCATCCCAAGGGACTCCTCCTACAATGAGCAGTTCTTC
>-|TRBD2|TRBV2|TRBJ2-5
CASRKVAGVLETQYF
TGTGCCAGCAGGAAGGTAGCGGGGGTTCTCGAGACCCAGTACTTC
>-|-|TRBV5-1|TRBJ2-4
CASSSYYQGTGQNIQYF
TGCGCCAGCAGCTCTTACTACCAGGGTACAGGTCAAAACATTCAGTACTTC
>-|TRBD1|TRBV2|TRBJ1-3
CASSSETGAENTIYF
TGTGCTTCAAGCTCGGAGACAGGGGCTGAAAACACCATATATTTT
>-|-|TRBV7-2|TRBJ1-1
CASSTRSGGEAFF
TGTGCCAGCAGCACCAGGTCGGGCGGTGAAGCTTTCTTT
>-|TRBD1|TRBV14|TRBJ2-2
CASSHQGAGELFF
TGTGCCAGCAGCCATCAGGGGGCCGGGGAGCTGTTTTTT
>-|-|TRBV28|TRBJ1-1
CASSFPLTEAFF
TGTGCCAGCAGTTTCCCGCTCACTGAAGCTTTCTTT
>-|TRBD2|TRBV4-3|TRBJ2-7
CASSQARGSGRDIYEQYF
TGCGCCAGCAGCCAAGCTCGTGGTAGCGGGAGGGATATCTACGAGCAGTACTTC
>-|-|TRBV28|TRBJ2-7
CASISTGSLYEQYF
TGTGCCAGCATCTCTACCGGTTCTTTATACGAGCAGTACTTC
>-|-|TRBV9|TRBJ2-2
CASSADSVAGELFF
TGTGCCAGCAGCGCCGACAGTGTCGCCGGGGAGCTGTTTTTT
>once|-|TRBV9|TRBJ2-2
CASSVVSELAENTGELFF
TGTGCCAGCAGCGTAGTATCCGAACTCGCGGAGAACACCGGGGAGCTGTTTTTT
>-|TRBD2|TRBV6-5|TRBJ2-5
CASSYSRLAETQYF
TGTGCCAGCAGTTACTCACGACTAGCGGAGACCCAGTACTTC
>-|TRBD1|TRBV7-2|TRBJ2-7
CASSPGTGVRNYEQYF
TGTGCCAGCAGCCCCGGGACAGGGGTAAGGAACTACGAGCAGTACTTC
>-|-|TRBV29-1|TRBJ1-4
CSGLGGAVGKLFF
TGCAGCGGCTTAGGGGGGGCGGTCGGAAAACTGTTTTTT
>once|-|TRBV4-1|TRBJ2-3
CASSQAPPASTDTQYF
TGCGCCAGCAGCCAAGCACCGCCTGCTAGCACAGATACGCAGTATTTT
>-|-|TRBV6-5|TRBJ1-2
CASHPLETSFYGYTF
TGTGCCAGCCACCCGCTGGAGACGAGTTTCTATGGCTACACCTTC